This T cell receptor beta chain was recovered during a study of beta chain features in type 1 diabetes. Study details: Sorted cells, about 98,000,000 in number, were examined across all samples.

TCRB transcripts that were expressed got sequenced, as all of the isolated RNA had been reverse transcribed. Profiling relied on immunoSEQ multiplex PCR, and the TCRdb table lists in-frame clones only, not all of them. The sample lists under 130,000 clones; 25% to 35% were seen once. Notes on the study in general: For Type 1 diabetes patients, all four CD4+ subsets carried TCRB CDR3s that were moderately but significantly shorter. Researchers reported that naive, central memory and Treg TCRB repertoires appeared more similar in patients than in healthy donors.

The CDR3 covers 14 residues. Germline loops: CDR1 KGHSH, CDR2 LQKENI. J lost 0 bases, V lost 8 bases, and 4 bases had no gene match. About this clone itself: Antigen: not known.

Donors contributed one heparinised blood draw apiece, averaging approximately 120 mL. Researchers reported sorting CD4+ naive, central memory, regulatory and stem cell-like memory cells via CD45RO/CCR7/CD25/CD127/CD95/CD27. The chain couples TRBV18 to TRBJ2-3; 8 bases agree with TRBD1. The sequence came from a woman under 30 with type 1 diabetes. Sequenced input: central memory CD4+ T cells from blood. CDR3: CASQRTGSTDTQYF. DNA for the CDR3: TGTGCCAGCCAACGGACAGGGAGCACAGATACGCAGTATTTT.